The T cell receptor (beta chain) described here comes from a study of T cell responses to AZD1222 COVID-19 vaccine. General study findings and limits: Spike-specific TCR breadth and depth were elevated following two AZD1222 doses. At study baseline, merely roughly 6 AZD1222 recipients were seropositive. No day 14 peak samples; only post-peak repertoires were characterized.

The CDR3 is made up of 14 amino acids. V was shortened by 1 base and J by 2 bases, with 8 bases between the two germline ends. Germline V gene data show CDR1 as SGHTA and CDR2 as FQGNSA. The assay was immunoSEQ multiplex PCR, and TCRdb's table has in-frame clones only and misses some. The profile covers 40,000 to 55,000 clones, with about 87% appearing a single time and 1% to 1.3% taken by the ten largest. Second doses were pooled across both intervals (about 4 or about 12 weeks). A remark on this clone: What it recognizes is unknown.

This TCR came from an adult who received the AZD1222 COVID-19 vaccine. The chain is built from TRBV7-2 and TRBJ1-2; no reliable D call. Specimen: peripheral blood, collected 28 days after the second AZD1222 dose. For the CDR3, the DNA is TGTGCCAGCAGCTTAGATGGCAGAAACTATGGCTACACCTTC. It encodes CASSLDGRNYGYTF.